Listed below are T cell receptor beta chains from one sample, sequenced in a study of CD8+ T cells in alopecia areata. Some clones are missing from TCRdb's copy, which holds only in-frame ones; the method was immunoSEQ multiplex PCR. The table lists about 120,000 clones, 50% to 55% of them singletons. The source material was CD4+ T cells sorted from blood, sampled at week 4, from a patient treated with tofacitinib. The source of these receptors is a human donor with alopecia areata. The CDR3 runs from the conserved cysteine through the conserved F or W. The order of the fields is clone size, J gene, V gene, D gene, CDR3 protein, CDR3 DNA. The D gene is left open where the match is weak. Some rows mark clone size as missing; the rest say once, few, many or name a class of expanded clone.

size: -; J: TRBJ2-7; V: TRBV30; D: -; CDR3: CAWTVSRGSYEQYF; DNA: TGTGCCTGGACAGTTTCCCGAGGCTCCTACGAGCAGTACTTC
size: once; J: TRBJ2-1; V: TRBV30; D: TRBD2; CDR3: CAGSRLAAYNEQFF; DNA: TGTGCCGGGTCCCGACTAGCGGCTTACAATGAGCAGTTCTTC
size: -; J: TRBJ2-7; V: TRBV30; D: TRBD1; CDR3: CALQGNLDYPPYEQYF; DNA: TGTGCCTTACAGGGGAACCTAGACTACCCTCCCTACGAGCAGTACTTC
size: -; J: TRBJ1-4; V: TRBV30; D: -; CDR3: CALQGFDEKLFF; DNA: TGTGCCTTACAGGGTTTCGATGAAAAACTGTTTTTT
size: -; J: TRBJ1-1; V: TRBV5-4; D: -; CDR3: CASSLKGKGEAFF; DNA: TGTGCCAGCAGCCTAAAGGGAAAGGGAGAAGCTTTCTTT
size: few; J: TRBJ2-5; V: TRBV29-1; D: -; CDR3: CSASQVTGGGPGTQYF; DNA: TGCAGCGCATCCCAAGTCACAGGGGGGGGCCCAGGGACCCAGTACTTC
size: -; J: TRBJ1-2; V: TRBV29-1; D: -; CDR3: CSVEDSGGNYGYTF; DNA: TGCAGCGTTGAAGATTCGGGGGGGAACTATGGCTACACCTTC
size: -; J: TRBJ2-5; V: TRBV4-1; D: TRBD2; CDR3: CASSQDSLAGVETQYF; DNA: TGCGCCAGCAGCCAAGACTCACTAGCGGGAGTTGAGACCCAGTACTTC
size: -; J: TRBJ2-1; V: TRBV4-1; D: TRBD2; CDR3: CASSQGLAGYNEQFF; DNA: TGCGCCAGCAGCCAAGGGCTAGCGGGGTACAATGAGCAGTTCTTC
size: -; J: TRBJ1-5; V: TRBV5-1; D: -; CDR3: CASSLGSGESNQPQHF; DNA: TGCGCCAGCAGCTTGGGTTCAGGGGAGAGCAATCAGCCCCAGCATTTT
size: few; J: TRBJ2-5; V: TRBV7-9; D: TRBD1; CDR3: CASSLRGQGEETQYF; DNA: TGTGCCAGCAGCTTACGCGGACAGGGAGAAGAGACCCAGTACTTC
size: -; J: TRBJ2-7; V: TRBV4-1; D: TRBD2; CDR3: CASSQVGGAYEQYF; DNA: TGCGCCAGCAGCCAAGTTGGGGGGGCCTACGAGCAGTACTTC
size: -; J: TRBJ1-2; V: TRBV5-6; D: -; CDR3: CASSSTDRPWGYTF; DNA: TGTGCCAGCAGCTCCACTGACAGGCCATGGGGCTACACCTTC
size: -; J: TRBJ2-1; V: TRBV6-6; D: -; CDR3: CASRWTTSSYNEQFF; DNA: TGTGCCAGCAGGTGGACAACAAGCTCCTACAATGAGCAGTTCTTC
size: -; J: TRBJ2-1; V: TRBV7-9; D: -; CDR3: CASSSGQGRDNEQFF; DNA: TGTGCCAGCAGCTCCGGGCAGGGGAGGGACAATGAGCAGTTCTTC
size: -; J: TRBJ1-4; V: TRBV27; D: -; CDR3: CASRPVTGLPMGKLFF; DNA: TGTGCCAGCAGACCCGTTACAGGGCTTCCGATGGGTAAACTGTTTTTT
size: -; J: TRBJ1-5; V: TRBV29-1; D: TRBD1; CDR3: CSAGQGNQPQHF; DNA: TGCAGCGCAGGACAGGGGAACCAGCCCCAGCATTTT
size: -; J: TRBJ1-5; V: TRBV2; D: -; CDR3: CASSEGGPQPQHF; DNA: TGTGCCAGCAGTGAGGGCGGGCCCCAGCCCCAGCATTTT
size: -; J: TRBJ2-1; V: TRBV7-9; D: -; CDR3: CASSSMKFDSYNEQFF; DNA: TGTGCCAGCAGCTCCATGAAATTTGACTCCTACAATGAGCAGTTCTTC
size: -; J: TRBJ1-2; V: TRBV10-3; D: TRBD1; CDR3: CAIRLAGQGFDGYTF; DNA: TGTGCCATCAGGCTCGCTGGACAGGGGTTCGATGGCTACACCTTC
size: once; J: TRBJ1-1; V: TRBV29-1; D: -; CDR3: CSVEGRNMNTEAFF; DNA: TGCAGCGTTGAGGGACGTAACATGAACACTGAAGCTTTCTTT
size: -; J: TRBJ2-1; V: TRBV7-3; D: TRBD2; CDR3: CASSWTSGFYNEQFF; DNA: TGTGCCAGCAGCTGGACTAGCGGATTCTACAATGAGCAGTTCTTC
size: -; J: TRBJ2-1; V: TRBV7-8; D: -; CDR3: CASSEVQGDLYNEQFF; DNA: TGTGCCAGCAGCGAGGTTCAAGGGGACCTTTACAATGAGCAGTTCTTC
size: few; J: TRBJ1-1; V: TRBV7-9; D: TRBD1; CDR3: CASSQGQGRDTEAFF; DNA: TGTGCCAGCAGCCAGGGACAGGGTAGGGACACTGAAGCTTTCTTT
size: -; J: TRBJ1-1; V: TRBV5-1; D: -; CDR3: CASSLGHANTEAFF; DNA: TGCGCCAGCAGCTTGGGACACGCGAACACTGAAGCTTTCTTT